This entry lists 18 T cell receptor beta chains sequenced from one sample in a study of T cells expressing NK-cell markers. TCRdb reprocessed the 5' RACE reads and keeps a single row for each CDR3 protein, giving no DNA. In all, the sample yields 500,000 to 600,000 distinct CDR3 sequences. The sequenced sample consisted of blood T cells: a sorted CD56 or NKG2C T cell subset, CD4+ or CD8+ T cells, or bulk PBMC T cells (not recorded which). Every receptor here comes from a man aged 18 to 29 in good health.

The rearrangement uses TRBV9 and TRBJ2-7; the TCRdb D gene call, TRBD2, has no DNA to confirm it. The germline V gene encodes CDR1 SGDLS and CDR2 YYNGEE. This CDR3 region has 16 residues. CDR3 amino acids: CASSGTTSGRINEQYF.

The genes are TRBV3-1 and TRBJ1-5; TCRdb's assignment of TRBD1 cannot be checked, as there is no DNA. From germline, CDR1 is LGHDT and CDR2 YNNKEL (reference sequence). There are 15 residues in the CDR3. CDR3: CASSQDPGDNQPQHF.

The chain's CDR3 is CASSGRSSGSNTGELFF. V usage is TRBV9 and J usage is TRBJ2-2; the D call of TRBD2 rests on TCRdb alone, since no DNA is present to check it. CDR1 and CDR2 (germline): SGDLS, YYNGEE. The CDR3 consists of 17 residues.

The chain's CDR3 is CSVDRDRTYNEQFF. The chain is built from TRBV29-1 and TRBJ2-1; TCRdb proposes TRBD1, but this gene call is untestable without DNA. The CDR3 contains 14 residues. The V gene's germline CDR1 is SQVTM and CDR2 ANQGSEA.

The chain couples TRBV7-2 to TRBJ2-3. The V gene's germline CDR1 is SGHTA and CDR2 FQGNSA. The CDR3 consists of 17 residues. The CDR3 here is CASSFPMRWMRTDTQYF.

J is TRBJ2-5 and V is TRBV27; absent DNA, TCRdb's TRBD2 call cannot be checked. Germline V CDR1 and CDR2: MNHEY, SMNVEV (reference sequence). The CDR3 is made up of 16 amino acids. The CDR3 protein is CASSSLAGGRGETQYF.

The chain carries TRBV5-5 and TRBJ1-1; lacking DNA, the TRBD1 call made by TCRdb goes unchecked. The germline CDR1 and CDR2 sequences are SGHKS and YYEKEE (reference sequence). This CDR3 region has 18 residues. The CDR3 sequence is CASSSQGVRPLENTEAFF.

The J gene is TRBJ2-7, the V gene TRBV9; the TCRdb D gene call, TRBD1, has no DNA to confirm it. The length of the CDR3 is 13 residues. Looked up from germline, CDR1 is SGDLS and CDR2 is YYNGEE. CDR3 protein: CASSARDREEQYF.

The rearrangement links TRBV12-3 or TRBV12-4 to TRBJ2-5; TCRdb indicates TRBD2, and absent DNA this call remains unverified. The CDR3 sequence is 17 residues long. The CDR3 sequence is CASSLSVSSGHLGTQYF.

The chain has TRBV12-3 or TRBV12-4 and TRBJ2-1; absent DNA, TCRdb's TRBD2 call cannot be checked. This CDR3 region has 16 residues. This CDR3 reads CASTFAAGRPDNEQFF.

The CDR3 sequence is CASSQGLGQGTYEQYF. V is TRBV4-3 and J is TRBJ2-7; TCRdb returns TRBD1, unconfirmable since there is no DNA. Looked up from germline, CDR1 is LGHNA and CDR2 is YSLEER. The CDR3 runs to 16 residues.

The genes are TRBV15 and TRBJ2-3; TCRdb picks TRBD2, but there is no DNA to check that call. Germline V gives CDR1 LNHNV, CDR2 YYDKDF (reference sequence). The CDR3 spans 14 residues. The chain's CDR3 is CATTTSGNADTQYF.

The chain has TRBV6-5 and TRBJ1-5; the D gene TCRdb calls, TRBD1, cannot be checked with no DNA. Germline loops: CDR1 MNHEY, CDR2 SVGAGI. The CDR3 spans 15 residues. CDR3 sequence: CASSYSRGERQPQHF.

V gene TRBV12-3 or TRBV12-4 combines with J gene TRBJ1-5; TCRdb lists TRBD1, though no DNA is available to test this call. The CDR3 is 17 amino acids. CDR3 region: CASRLGTGQYSNQPQHF.

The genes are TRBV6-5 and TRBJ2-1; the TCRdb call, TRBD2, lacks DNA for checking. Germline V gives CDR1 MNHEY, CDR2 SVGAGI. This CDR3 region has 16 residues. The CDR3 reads CASSSGVREGIWGQFF.

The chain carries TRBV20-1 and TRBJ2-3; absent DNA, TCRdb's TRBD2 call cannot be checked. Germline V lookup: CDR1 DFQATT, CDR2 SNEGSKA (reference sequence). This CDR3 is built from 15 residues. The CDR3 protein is CSARDLRESTDTQYF.

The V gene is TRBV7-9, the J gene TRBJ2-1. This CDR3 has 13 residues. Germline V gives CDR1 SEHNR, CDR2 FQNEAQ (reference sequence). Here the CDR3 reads CVNASEKYNEQFF.

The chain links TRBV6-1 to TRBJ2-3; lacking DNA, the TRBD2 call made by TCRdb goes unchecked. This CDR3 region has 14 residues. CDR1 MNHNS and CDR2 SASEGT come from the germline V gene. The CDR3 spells CASSRTRGTDTQYF.